The next 16 T cell receptor beta chains were all read from a single sample in a study of Ad26.COV2.S vaccination and SARS-CoV-2 variants. The data were produced by immunoSEQ multiplex PCR, yet TCRdb's version contains in-frame clones alone and is incomplete. The table shows approximately 90,000 clones, with around 82% occurring only once. The source was peripheral blood, collected after recovery from COVID-19. All receptors derive from a human donor who had recovered from COVID-19.

CDR3 in amino acids: CASSSTSGSLTQYF. The CDR3 DNA is TGTGCCAGCAGCTCGACTAGCGGGAGTTTAACGCAGTATTTT. V and J are TRBV7-8 and TRBJ2-3, with 12 bases aligning to TRBD2. The CDR3 is 14 residues long. J lost 9 bases, V lost 4 bases, and 5 bases had no gene match. The germline V gene has CDR1 SGHVS and CDR2 FQNEAQ.

The genes are TRBV28 and TRBJ2-7, with D possibly called TRBD1 or TRBD2 (5 bases each). The germline CDR1 and CDR2 sequences are MDHEN and SYDVKM. V lost 7 bases to trimming and J lost 1 base, with 17 bases between them. This CDR3 comprises 15 residues. CDR3 sequence: CASTLHRGASYEQYF. The CDR3, as DNA: TGTGCCAGCACCCTACATAGAGGGGCGTCCTACGAGCAGTACTTC. The complete variable domain, with remaining parts taken from reference TRBV28 and TRBJ2-7, reads DVKVTQSSRYLVKRTGEKVFLECVQDMDHENMFWYRQDPGLGLRLIYFSYDVKMKEKGDIPEGYSVSREKKERFSLILESASTNQTSMYLCASTLHRGASYEQYFGPGTRLTVT.

This clone was counted between two and nine times. J is TRBJ2-3 and V is TRBV7-3; 8 nucleotides agree with TRBD1. CDR1 is SGHTA and CDR2 is FQGTGA in the germline V gene. V gave up 6 bases and J gave up 0 bases; unmatched junction bases: 5. The CDR3 is 15 residues long. The CDR3 DNA is TGTGCCAGCAGGATTACAGGGGGAAGCACAGATACGCAGTATTTT. Its protein is CASRITGGSTDTQYF.

This chain joins TRBV15 and TRBJ1-2, with unresolved D. CDR3 length equals 11 residues. V gave up 8 bases and J gave up 4 bases, with 8 bases separating them. Germline V gene data show CDR1 as LNHNV and CDR2 as YYDKDF (reference sequence). The CDR3 reads CATEGTYGYTF. The CDR3 nucleotides are TGTGCCACCGAGGGTACCTATGGCTACACCTTC.

The CDR3 coding sequence is TGTGCCAGTAGTATTCGGGTGATTGGAAATGAAAAACTGTTTTTT. This sequence encodes CASSIRVIGNEKLFF. The J gene is TRBJ1-4, the V gene TRBV19; D is unclear. The CDR3 has 15 amino acids. Trimming took 3 bases from V and 5 from J, leaving 13 bases between them. The V gene's germline CDR1 is LNHDA and CDR2 SQIVND (reference sequence).

The chain uses TRBV15 and TRBJ1-2; perhaps TRBD1 as D (5 bases). Germline CDR1 reads LNHNV; CDR2 reads YYDKDF (reference sequence). V shed 2 bases and J shed 8 bases, with 15 bases lying between them. The length of the CDR3 is 14 residues. CDR3 sequence (DNA): TGTGCCACCAGCAGACGCAGGGTGGGGATGGGCTACACCTTC. Residues: CATSRRRVGMGYTF.

The gene calls are TRBV6-2 or TRBV6-3 and TRBJ2-1; D is unresolved. Trimming removed 1 base from V and 4 bases from J, with 5 bases in between. This CDR3 comprises 13 residues. CDR1 is MNHEY and CDR2 is SVGEGT in the germline V gene. The CDR3 spells CASSYFVYNEQFF. The CDR3, as DNA: TGTGCCAGCAGTTACTTTGTTTACAATGAGCAGTTCTTC.

The chain links TRBV6-1 to TRBJ2-7, with D possibly TRBD1 on 5 matching bases. Trimming stripped 3 bases from V and 7 bases from J, with 13 bases between. The CDR3 length is 13 residues. Germline V gene data show CDR1 as MNHNS and CDR2 as SASEGT. In DNA form, the CDR3 reads TGTGCCAGCAGTGATGTAGGGGCTCGGGAGCAGTACTTC. Amino acids: CASSDVGAREQYF.

V and J are TRBV7-9 and TRBJ2-5, with 14 bases identical to TRBD2. Losses at the gene ends were 8 bases for V and 4 bases for J; bases not matched to a gene: 0. The CDR3 has 13 amino acids. The germline V gene encodes CDR1 SEHNR and CDR2 FQNEAQ (reference sequence). CDR3 loop: CASGLAGGETQYF. The CDR3 DNA follows: TGTGCCAGCGGACTAGCGGGAGGAGAGACCCAGTACTTC. Complete variable domain (other parts from reference TRBV7-9 and TRBJ2-5): DTGVSQNPRHKITKRGQNVTFRCDPISEHNRLYWYRQTLGQGPEFLTYFQNEAQLEKSRLLSDRFSAERPKGSFSTLEIQRTEQGDSAMYLCASGLAGGETQYFGPGTRLLVL.

The chain is built from TRBV11-3 and TRBJ1-5, with TRBD1 as a possible D gene (5 bases). The CDR3 totals 16 residues. From germline, CDR1 is SGHNT and CDR2 YENEEA. V lost 5 bases and J lost 7, with 21 bases in between. CDR3 protein: CASSHMRGLEFQPQHF. The CDR3 bases are TGTGCCAGCAGCCATATGAGGGGCCTTGAGTTCCAGCCCCAGCATTTT.

This clone was picked up one time. J is TRBJ1-2 and V is TRBV7-9; perhaps TRBD1 as D (6 bases). Trimming pared 3 bases from V and 6 bases from J, leaving 17 bases between. The CDR3 length is 15 residues. The V gene's germline CDR1 is SEHNR and CDR2 FQNEAQ (reference sequence). CDR3 nucleotide sequence: TGTGCCAGCAGCTTTAGAGGGGGGAGGGAGCATGGCTACACCTTC. This gives the protein CASSFRGGREHGYTF.

V and J are TRBV28 and TRBJ1-1; weak D call: TRBD1 (6 bases). Germline loops: CDR1 MDHEN, CDR2 SYDVKM. The V and J ends lost 6 bases and 8 bases respectively, with 13 bases between them. The CDR3 contains 12 residues. The CDR3 protein is CASSSNRAEAFF. The CDR3 DNA reads TGTGCCAGCAGCTCGAACAGGGCGGAAGCTTTCTTT.

The rearrangement links TRBV13 to TRBJ2-3; 8 positions agree with TRBD1. In germline, CDR1 is PRHDT, CDR2 FYEKMQ (reference sequence). The length of the CDR3 is 17 residues. Losses at the gene ends were 5 bases for V and 5 bases for J; bases not matched to a gene: 15. The DNA for the CDR3 is TGTGCCAGCAGCCCCCCCAGGGGGCCGGTTGTTGGAGATACGCAGTATTTT. Translating gives CASSPPRGPVVGDTQYF.

For the CDR3, the DNA is TGTGCCAGCTCACCCCAGGTTACGGATGGCTACACCTTC. This codes for CASSPQVTDGYTF. The chain carries TRBV18 and TRBJ1-2; D remains unclear. The V end was cut by 3 bases, the J end by 6 bases, with 11 bases between. Germline V gene lookup returns CDR1 KGHSH and CDR2 LQKENI. The CDR3 is 13 residues long.

The chain joins TRBV7-9 to TRBJ2-7; 7 nucleotides line up with TRBD1. The CDR3 contains 15 residues. Germline values: CDR1 SEHNR, CDR2 FQNEAQ (reference sequence). V was clipped by 5 bases and J by 2 bases; unmatched bases: 9. In DNA, the CDR3 is TGTGCCAGCAGCCATCCGGGACAGCGACCCTACGAGCAGTACTTC. This encodes CASSHPGQRPYEQYF.

J is TRBJ2-7 and V is TRBV7-2; TRBD1 might be the D (5 bases). This CDR3 has 14 residues. Germline CDR1 reads SGHTA; CDR2 reads FQGNSA. Trimming removed 5 bases from V and 2 bases from J, with 13 bases in between. The CDR3 loop reads CASSPLDSPYEQYF. The CDR3 DNA is TGTGCCAGCAGCCCTCTTGACAGTCCCTACGAGCAGTACTTC.